Following are 11 T cell receptor beta chains from one sample sequenced in a study of CD8 T cells in ankylosing spondylitis. TCRdb redid the calling of the 5' RACE reads with MiXCR, one entry per CDR3 protein. This table holds tens of thousands of distinct CDR3 sequences, about 15% found once. The sample taken for sequencing was blood. The source of these receptors is a male donor with ankylosing spondylitis or in good health (not recorded which).

This chain uses TRBV7-9 with TRBJ2-1; possibly TRBD2 for D (5 bases). V was shortened by 5 bases and J by 2 bases, with 13 bases between the two germline ends. CDR1 SEHNR and CDR2 FQNEAQ come from the germline V gene (reference sequence). This CDR3 comprises 15 residues. CDR3 region: CASSPAEVPYNEQFF. The DNA for the CDR3 is TGTGCCAGCAGCCCTGCGGAGGTCCCCTACAATGAGCAGTTCTTC.

This clonotype was seen a handful of times. The rearrangement uses TRBV25-1 and TRBJ2-3; D is ambiguous. Per the germline V gene, CDR1 is MGHDK and CDR2 is SYGVNS. The ends were cut back, 1 base at V and 8 bases at J, with 16 bases in the middle. The length of the CDR3 is 15 residues. The CDR3 region has the DNA TGTGCCAGCAGTGAATCTAGTCTGGGTGTGGGTACGCAGTATTTT. It codes for CASSESSLGVGTQYF.

The chain carries TRBV20-1 and TRBJ2-1; 13 bases are shared with TRBD2. The length of the CDR3 is 15 residues. In germline, CDR1 is DFQATT, CDR2 SNEGSKA (reference sequence). V lost 4 bases to trimming and J lost 9 bases; unmatched junction nucleotides: 9. The CDR3 is CSATGLAGARGEQFF. The CDR3 DNA is TGCAGTGCTACCGGACTAGCGGGAGCTAGAGGTGAGCAGTTCTTC.

This CDR3 is CASSRTEGEKLFF. In DNA form, the CDR3 reads TGTGCCAGCAGTCGGACCGAGGGAGAAAAACTGTTTTTT. V usage is TRBV12-3 or TRBV12-4 and J usage is TRBJ1-4, with no clear D. The CDR3 contains 13 residues. The V end lost 5 bases, the J end lost 8 bases, and 12 bases lay between the germline ends.

This clonotype was counted only a few times. J is TRBJ2-2 and V is TRBV28; D is perhaps TRBD1 (6 bases). CDR3 size: 16 residues. Germline CDR1 and CDR2: MDHEN and SYDVKM. V was trimmed by 6 bases and J by 0 bases, leaving 14 bases between them. The CDR3: CASSLDRASNTGELFF. The CDR3 DNA reads as TGTGCCAGCAGCCTGGACAGAGCATCGAACACCGGGGAGCTGTTTTTT.

This clonotype was detected a few times. Written as DNA, the CDR3 is TGCAGCGCTGGGACAGGGCCAATTAACACTGAAGCTTTCTTT. Amino acids: CSAGTGPINTEAFF. This chain connects TRBV29-1 to TRBJ1-1, with 9 nucleotides matching TRBD1. With V trimmed by 7 bases and J by 2 bases, 8 bases remained unmatched. From germline, CDR1 is SQVTM and CDR2 ANQGSEA. The CDR3 runs 14 residues.

This chain connects TRBV6-2 or TRBV6-3 to TRBJ2-7, with 11 bases fitting TRBD1. V dropped 7 bases and J dropped 3; count of bases not matched to a gene: 8. Germline V gives CDR1 MNHEY, CDR2 SVGEGT. This CDR3 contains 15 residues. The CDR3 reads CASNNGQGAIYEQYF. CDR3 bases: TGTGCCAGCAACAACGGACAGGGGGCGATCTACGAGCAGTACTTC.

This clonotype turned up a few times. The rearrangement joins TRBV7-2 to TRBJ2-3, with a possible D match to TRBD1 (5 bases). Trimming removed 4 bases at V and 3 bases at J, with 14 bases between. Germline V gene lookup returns CDR1 SGHTA and CDR2 FQGNSA. This CDR3 has 15 amino acids. The CDR3, as DNA: TGTGCCAGCAGCTCCCCAGGGAAGAGAACAGATACGCAGTATTTT. This translates into CASSSPGKRTDTQYF. The variable domain in full, completed from reference TRBV7-2 and TRBJ2-3, reads GAGVSQSPSNKVTEKGKDVELRCDPISGHTALYWYRQSLGQGLEFLIYFQGNSAPDKSGLPSDRFSAERTGGSVSTLTIQRTQQEDSAVYLCASSSPGKRTDTQYFGPGTRLTVL.

V is TRBV11-2 and J is TRBJ2-2; 7 nucleotides match TRBD1. Trimming removed 1 base from V and 7 bases from J; junction bases left unmatched: 6. The CDR3 loop spans 15 amino acids. CDR1 is SGHAT and CDR2 is FQNNGV in the germline V gene. The CDR3 here is CASSLGRQGDGELFF. The DNA of the CDR3 is TGTGCCAGCAGCTTAGGACGGCAGGGGGACGGGGAGCTGTTTTTT.

The chain carries TRBV5-6 and TRBJ2-1, with D maybe TRBD1 (5 bases). CDR1 and CDR2 (germline): SGHDT, YYEEEE. The CDR3 is made up of 21 amino acids. Trimming took off 1 base at V and 8 bases at J, with 34 bases between the two ends. The CDR3 loop is CASSLMGFKWSFNPIRDEQFF. The CDR3 nucleotides read TGTGCCAGCAGCTTGATGGGGTTTAAGTGGAGTTTTAACCCTATCAGGGATGAGCAGTTCTTC.

There are a few counts of this clonotype. The V gene is TRBV5-1, the J gene TRBJ2-1; D not certain. The CDR3 spans 13 residues. Trimming shortened V by 2 bases and J by 6 bases, and 9 bases separated the two germline ends. Germline CDR1 SGHRS, CDR2 YFSETQ. CDR3 loop: CASSFSSANEQFF. The CDR3, as DNA: TGCGCCAGCAGCTTTTCGAGCGCCAATGAGCAGTTCTTC. The variable domain in full, with the rest retrieved from reference TRBV5-1 and TRBJ2-1, is KAGVTQTPRYLIKTRGQQVTLSCSPISGHRSVSWYQQTPGQGLQFLFEYFSETQRNKGNFPGRFSGRQFSNSRSEMNVSTLELGDSALYLCASSFSSANEQFFGPGTRLTVL.